The present entry profiles one T cell receptor beta chain with its context. Different DNA sequences within this sample yield the same CDR3. This record comes from a study of blood T cell repertoires in COVID-19. Clones were sequenced by immunoSEQ multiplex PCR, and TCRdb holds only the in-frame ones, with some missing. The repertoire holds more than 300,000 clones, with more than 90% as singletons. V lost 2 bases and J lost 0, with 5 bases in between. From germline, CDR1 is MNHEY and CDR2 SMNVEV (reference sequence). CDR3 size: 13 residues. Participants spanned ages roughly 18 to 90 years and resided in roughly 26 US areas.

The chain links TRBV27 to TRBJ2-7, with a tentative D call TRBD1 (5 bases). Source material: PBMCs or T cells enriched from blood (not recorded which). The origin of this receptor is a woman aged 30 to 39 who had been exposed to COVID-19. The CDR3 sequence: CASSLTGSYEQYF. DNA of the CDR3: TGTGCCAGCAGTTTAACAGGCTCCTACGAGCAGTACTTC.